The 15 T cell receptor beta chains given below trace back to one sample, sequenced in a study of control samples from healthy donors and cancer patients. Some clones are missing from TCRdb's copy, which holds only in-frame ones; the method was immunoSEQ multiplex PCR. The sample records 15,000 to 20,000 clones, around 84% being singletons. Sequencing was performed on PBMCs. All receptors derive from a woman between 65 and 79 years old with colorectal cancer.

The gene calls are TRBV18 and TRBJ1-1; D remains unclear. Germline lookup yields CDR1 KGHSH and CDR2 LQKENI. Deletions cut 3 bases from V and 0 bases from J, with 11 bases between. CDR3 length: 15 residues. The CDR3 DNA reads as TGTGCCAGCTCACCGTTAGACGGACTGAACACTGAAGCTTTCTTT. It is translated as CASSPLDGLNTEAFF.

This clone has only a few counts. The rearrangement uses TRBV9 and TRBJ2-1; possible D gene TRBD2, 6 bases. V was pared by 0 bases and J by 5 bases, with 9 bases between. The CDR3 has 14 residues. CDR1 and CDR2 (germline): SGDLS, YYNGEE. The CDR3 sequence is CASSVVGGDNEQFF. The CDR3 DNA reads TGTGCCAGCAGCGTAGTTGGAGGGGACAATGAGCAGTTCTTC.

The rearrangement joins TRBV29-1 to TRBJ2-6; D perhaps matches TRBD1 (6 bases). Trimming left V 5 bases short and J 3 bases short, with 14 bases between. Germline CDR1 is SQVTM and CDR2 is ANQGSEA. This CDR3 comprises 15 residues. The CDR3 nucleotides are TGCAGCGTTCCTCAACAGGGATATGGGGCCAACGTCCTGACTTTC. Translated: CSVPQQGYGANVLTF.

The sample holds one count of this clone. The V gene is TRBV4-3, the J gene TRBJ1-1; possible D gene TRBD1, 5 bases. The V end was cut by 0 bases, the J end by 5 bases, with 10 bases between. The CDR3 spans 14 residues. Looked up from germline, CDR1 is LGHNA and CDR2 is YSLEER. The CDR3 nucleotides are TGCGCCAGCAGCCAAGAGGCAAGGGGAACTGAAGCTTTCTTT. Its translation: CASSQEARGTEAFF.

The chain joins TRBV5-1 to TRBJ2-3; the match to TRBD1 covers 9 bases. Germline trimming cut 3 bases from V and 0 bases from J; bases unmatched to any gene: 8. This CDR3 has 17 amino acids. Germline CDR1 SGHRS, CDR2 YFSETQ. The CDR3 is CASSSPQGAVSTDTQYF. CDR3 sequence (DNA): TGCGCCAGCAGCTCCCCACAGGGGGCGGTTAGCACAGATACGCAGTATTTT.

This chain's CDR3 is CASSQDRGRGELFF. In DNA, the CDR3 is TGTGCCAGCAGCCAAGATCGTGGCCGCGGGGAGCTGTTTTTT. V usage is TRBV3-1 (or the pseudogene TRBV3-2) and J usage is TRBJ2-2; D not certain. The CDR3 is 14 amino acids. Germline CDR1 and CDR2: LGHDT and YNNKEL (reference sequence). The V gene lost 0 bases and the J gene lost 7 bases, with 9 bases spanning the gap.

This clone was found a few times. J is TRBJ1-1 and V is TRBV9; tentatively, D is TRBD1 (5 bases). V was pared by 3 bases and J by 0 bases, with 6 bases between. The CDR3 is 13 amino acids. Germline assignment: CDR1 SGDLS and CDR2 YYNGEE. The CDR3 coding sequence is TGTGCCAGCAGCGCAGGGTTGAACACTGAAGCTTTCTTT. Translating it yields CASSAGLNTEAFF.

The chain recombines TRBV6-5 with TRBJ2-1; D is possibly TRBD1 or TRBD2 (5 bases each). This CDR3 has 15 residues. Between the trimmed V and J ends, which lost 2 bases and 8 bases, there was a span of 16 bases. From germline, CDR1 is MNHEY and CDR2 SVGAGI. CDR3 in amino acids: CASSYGHGLWDEQFF. The CDR3 DNA reads as TGTGCCAGCAGTTACGGACACGGACTCTGGGATGAGCAGTTCTTC.

The V and J genes are TRBV6-2 or TRBV6-3 and TRBJ2-7; D may correspond to TRBD1 or TRBD2 (5 bases each). V lost 5 bases and J 0 bases, leaving 17 bases between the germline ends. The CDR3 extends over 16 amino acids. Looked up from germline, CDR1 is MNHEY and CDR2 is SVGEGT. CDR3 nucleotide sequence: TGTGCCAGCAGTACGGCCGGGACCCGGCCCTCCTACGAGCAGTACTTC. Amino acid sequence: CASSTAGTRPSYEQYF.

The chain uses TRBV10-3 and TRBJ1-2; D unresolved. V dropped 0 bases and J dropped 4 bases, with 18 bases sitting between them. The CDR3 consists of 17 residues. CDR1 and CDR2 (germline): ENHRY, SYGVKD. CDR3 in amino acids: CAISESESGSWGYGYTF. DNA of the CDR3: TGTGCCATCAGTGAGTCGGAGTCTGGGTCGTGGGGCTATGGCTACACCTTC.

The rearrangement links TRBV4-2 to TRBJ2-3, with TRBD1 as a possible D gene (6 bases). The CDR3 totals 17 residues. Trimming cost V 3 bases and J 0 bases, with 16 bases left between them. Per the germline V gene, CDR1 is LGHNA and CDR2 is YNFKEQ. The CDR3 protein is CASSQKMDSRSTDTQYF. As DNA, the CDR3 is TGTGCCAGCAGCCAGAAGATGGACAGTAGGAGCACAGATACGCAGTATTTT.

The rearrangement links TRBV19 to TRBJ2-3; 9 bases match TRBD2. This CDR3 spans 16 amino acids. Per the germline V gene, CDR1 is LNHDA and CDR2 is SQIVND (reference sequence). The ends lost 7 bases at V and 4 bases at J; junction bases unmatched: 12. The CDR3 region is CASTIGAGGPADTQYF. CDR3 nucleotide sequence: TGTGCCAGTACCATTGGGGCGGGAGGGCCGGCAGATACGCAGTATTTT.

The gene calls are TRBV7-8 and TRBJ1-2, with a possible D match to TRBD1 (5 bases). Germline CDR1 SGHVS, CDR2 FQNEAQ. The V and J ends lost 5 bases and 0 bases respectively, with 25 bases between them. This CDR3 has 19 amino acids. CDR3 coding DNA: TGTGCCAGCAGCCCCTATTTAGGGGACGCTCCACCCTCTAACTATGGCTACACCTTC. It translates to CASSPYLGDAPPSNYGYTF.

V and J are TRBV30 and TRBJ1-2, with a weak D call TRBD1 (6 bases). The V end lost 3 bases, the J end lost 7 bases, and 12 bases lay between the germline ends. The CDR3 covers 12 residues. Germline V lookup: CDR1 GTSNPN, CDR2 SVGIG (reference sequence). CDR3 loop: CAWRSGTLGYTF. In nucleotides, the CDR3 is TGTGCCTGGAGGTCAGGGACACTTGGCTACACCTTC.

This chain connects TRBV7-8 to TRBJ1-3; no clear D. Germline V lookup: CDR1 SGHVS, CDR2 FQNEAQ. The CDR3 sequence is 12 residues long. V lost 6 bases, J lost 3 bases, and 6 bases lay in between. The CDR3 DNA reads as TGTGCCAGCAGGGCGGGTGGAAACACCATATATTTT. It translates to CASRAGGNTIYF.